The clone carrying this T cell receptor beta chain turned up a few times. Its antigen is unknown. Each CDR3 protein gets one entry after TCRdb re-called the reads with MiXCR. The sample gives around 320,000 distinct CDR3 sequences, 8% to 9.5% of which show up once; 3.5% to 4.5% is in the top ten. The data stem from a study of T cell repertoires in cytomegalovirus infection. Study-wide points: HLA-C-restricted CMV-specific TCR beta clonotypes prevailed in the ex vivo response. Cumulative public TCR beta family frequency identified CMV carriers with the relevant HLA.

The CDR3 totals 16 residues. Germline V CDR1 and CDR2: LNHNV, YYDKDF (reference sequence). V was pared by 0 bases and J by 1 base, with 10 bases between. The TCR was taken from a human donor in good health (CMV status not recorded). Some clones in this sample may be carry-over from other donors' samples. The chain carries TRBV15 and TRBJ1-5, with a possible D match to TRBD1 (5 bases). Sequencing was performed on PBMCs. The CDR3 DNA follows: TGTGCCACCAGCAGAGATGGGAGGGGAAGCAATCAGCCCCAGCATTTT. Translation: CATSRDGRGSNQPQHF.